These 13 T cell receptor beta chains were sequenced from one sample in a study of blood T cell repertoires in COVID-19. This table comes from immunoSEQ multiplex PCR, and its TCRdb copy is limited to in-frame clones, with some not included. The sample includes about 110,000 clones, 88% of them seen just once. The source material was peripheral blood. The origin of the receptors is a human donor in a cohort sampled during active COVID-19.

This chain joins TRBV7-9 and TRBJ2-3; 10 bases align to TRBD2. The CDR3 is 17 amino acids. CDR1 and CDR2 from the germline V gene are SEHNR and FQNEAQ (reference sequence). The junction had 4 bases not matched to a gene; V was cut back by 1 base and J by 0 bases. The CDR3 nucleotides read TGTGCCAGCAGCTTAGGTTCTAGCGGGAGAAGCACAGATACGCAGTATTTT. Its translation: CASSLGSSGRSTDTQYF.

The CDR3 DNA is TGTGCCAGCAGCTTAGACTCCGGGACAGGGAGCGGCTACACCTTC. As protein: CASSLDSGTGSGYTF. V and J are TRBV7-9 and TRBJ1-2; 9 bases are shared with TRBD1. The CDR3 is made up of 15 amino acids. The V and J ends lost 1 base and 8 bases, in that order; junction bases with no gene match: 8. CDR1 SEHNR and CDR2 FQNEAQ come from the germline V gene (reference sequence).

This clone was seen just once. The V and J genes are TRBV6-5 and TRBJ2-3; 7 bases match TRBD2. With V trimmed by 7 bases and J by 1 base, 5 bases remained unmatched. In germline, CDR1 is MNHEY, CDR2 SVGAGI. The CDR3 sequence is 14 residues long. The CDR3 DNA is TGTGCCAGCACAAGCGGGAAGGGCACAGATACGCAGTATTTT. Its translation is CASTSGKGTDTQYF.

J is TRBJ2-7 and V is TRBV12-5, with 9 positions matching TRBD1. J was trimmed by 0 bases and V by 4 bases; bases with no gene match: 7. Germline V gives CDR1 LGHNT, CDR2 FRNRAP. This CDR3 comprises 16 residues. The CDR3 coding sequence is TGTGCTAGTGGTTCGGACAGGGGCGAGGGCTCCTACGAGCAGTACTTC. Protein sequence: CASGSDRGEGSYEQYF.

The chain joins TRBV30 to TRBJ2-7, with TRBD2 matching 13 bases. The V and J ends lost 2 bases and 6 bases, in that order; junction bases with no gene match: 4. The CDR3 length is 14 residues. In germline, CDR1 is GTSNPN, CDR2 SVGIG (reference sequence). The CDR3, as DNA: TGTGCCTGGAGTCCGGGACTAGCGGGAACCGAGCAGTACTTC. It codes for CAWSPGLAGTEQYF.

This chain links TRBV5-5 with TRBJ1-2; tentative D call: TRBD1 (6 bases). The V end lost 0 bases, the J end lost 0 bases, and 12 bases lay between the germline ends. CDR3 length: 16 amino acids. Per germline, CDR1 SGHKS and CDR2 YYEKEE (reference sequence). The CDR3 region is CASSLARAGANYGYTF. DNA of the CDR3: TGTGCCAGCAGCTTGGCAAGGGCAGGGGCTAACTATGGCTACACCTTC.

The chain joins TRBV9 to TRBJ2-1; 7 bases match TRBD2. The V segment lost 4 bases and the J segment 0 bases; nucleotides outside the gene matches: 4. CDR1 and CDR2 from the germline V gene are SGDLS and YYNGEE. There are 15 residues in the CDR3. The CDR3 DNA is TGTGCCAGCAGCAGCGGGGCGAGCTCCTACAATGAGCAGTTCTTC. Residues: CASSSGASSYNEQFF.

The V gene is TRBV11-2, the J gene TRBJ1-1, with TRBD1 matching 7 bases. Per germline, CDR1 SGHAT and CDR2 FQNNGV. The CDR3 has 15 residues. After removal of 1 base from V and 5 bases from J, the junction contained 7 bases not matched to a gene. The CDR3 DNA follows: TGTGCCAGCAGCTTAGGCTACGGACAGGTTACTGAAGCTTTCTTT. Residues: CASSLGYGQVTEAFF.

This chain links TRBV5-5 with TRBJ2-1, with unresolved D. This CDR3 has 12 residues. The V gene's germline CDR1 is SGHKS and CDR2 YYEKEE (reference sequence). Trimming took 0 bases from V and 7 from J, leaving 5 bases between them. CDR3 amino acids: CASSLEENEQFF. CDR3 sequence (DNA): TGTGCCAGCAGCTTGGAGGAGAATGAGCAGTTCTTC.

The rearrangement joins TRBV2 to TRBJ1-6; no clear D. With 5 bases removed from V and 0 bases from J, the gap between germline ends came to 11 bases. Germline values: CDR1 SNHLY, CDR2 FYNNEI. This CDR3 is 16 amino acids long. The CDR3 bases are TGTGCCAGCAGTTGGACTCAGAGCTCCTATAATTCACCCCTCCACTTT. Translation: CASSWTQSSYNSPLHF.

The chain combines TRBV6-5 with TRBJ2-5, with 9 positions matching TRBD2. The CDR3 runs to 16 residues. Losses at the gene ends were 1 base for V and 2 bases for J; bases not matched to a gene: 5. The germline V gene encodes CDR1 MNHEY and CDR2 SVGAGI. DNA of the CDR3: TGTGCCAGCAGTTACTTCCCTAGCGGGGAACAAGAGACCCAGTACTTC. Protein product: CASSYFPSGEQETQYF.

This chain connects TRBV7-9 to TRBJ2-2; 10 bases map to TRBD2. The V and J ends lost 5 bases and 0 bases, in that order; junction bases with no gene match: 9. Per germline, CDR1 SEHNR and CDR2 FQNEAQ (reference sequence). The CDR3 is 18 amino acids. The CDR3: CASSTPSGLAANTGELFF. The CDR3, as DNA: TGTGCCAGCAGCACCCCATCCGGACTAGCGGCGAACACCGGGGAGCTGTTTTTT.

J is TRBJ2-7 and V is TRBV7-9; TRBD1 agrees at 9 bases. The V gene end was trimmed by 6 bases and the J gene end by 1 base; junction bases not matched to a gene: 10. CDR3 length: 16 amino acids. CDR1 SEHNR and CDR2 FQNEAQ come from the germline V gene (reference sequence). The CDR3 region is CASSLLGDRESYEQYF. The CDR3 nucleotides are TGTGCCAGCAGTCTACTCGGGGACAGGGAATCCTACGAGCAGTACTTC.